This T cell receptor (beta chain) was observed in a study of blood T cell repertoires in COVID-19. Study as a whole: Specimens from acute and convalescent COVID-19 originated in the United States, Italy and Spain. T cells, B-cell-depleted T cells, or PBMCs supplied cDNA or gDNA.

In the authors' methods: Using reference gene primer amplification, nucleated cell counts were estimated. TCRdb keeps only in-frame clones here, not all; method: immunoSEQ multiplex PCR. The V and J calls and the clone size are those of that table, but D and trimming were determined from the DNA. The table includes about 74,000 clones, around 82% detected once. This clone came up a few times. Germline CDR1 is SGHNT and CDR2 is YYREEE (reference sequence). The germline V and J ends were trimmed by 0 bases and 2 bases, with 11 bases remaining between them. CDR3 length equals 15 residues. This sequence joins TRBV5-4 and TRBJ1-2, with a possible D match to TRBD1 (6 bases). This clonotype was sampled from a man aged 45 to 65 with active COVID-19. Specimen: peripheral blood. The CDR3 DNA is TGTGCCAGCAGCTTGGGACAGGCTACGAACTATGGCTACACCTTC. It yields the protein CASSLGQATNYGYTF.